Listed here are 16 T cell receptor beta chains from one sample, sequenced in a study of radiotherapy plus CTLA-4 blockade in lung cancer. Method: immunoSEQ multiplex PCR; TCRdb's copy keeps in-frame clones and lacks some. The sample shows around 45,000 clones, roughly 76% of them seen only once. Sequenced material: peripheral blood, taken from a patient treated with radiotherapy plus ipilimumab. Source of these receptors: a human donor with non-small cell lung cancer who had stable disease on radiotherapy plus ipilimumab.

This clone was detected only a few times. The rearrangement links TRBV6-5 to TRBJ2-7, with D maybe TRBD2 (5 bases). Germline CDR1 is MNHEY and CDR2 is SVGAGI. Between the trimmed V and J ends, which lost 7 bases and 4 bases, there was a span of 11 bases. This CDR3 contains 12 residues. The CDR3 sequence is CASMHGEYEQYV. CDR3 in DNA: TGTGCCAGCATGCACGGGGAATACGAGCAGTACGTC.

The V call is TRBV5-1, the J call TRBJ1-4; perhaps TRBD1 as D (6 bases). The CDR3 is 15 residues long. Trimming left V 0 bases short and J 7 bases short, with 13 bases between. Germline CDR1 and CDR2: SGHRS and YFSETQ. CDR3 amino acids: CASSLVRGASEKLFF. The CDR3 coding sequence is TGCGCCAGCAGCTTGGTGCGGGGGGCGAGTGAAAAACTGTTTTTT. The full variable domain, with the rest looked up from reference TRBV5-1 and TRBJ1-4, is KAGVTQTPRYLIKTRGQQVTLSCSPISGHRSVSWYQQTPGQGLQFLFEYFSETQRNKGNFPGRFSGRQFSNSRSEMNVSTLELGDSALYLCASSLVRGASEKLFFGSGTQLSVL.

The chain is built from TRBV7-2 and TRBJ1-6; D gene unclear. The V end lost 1 base, the J end lost 9 bases, and 7 bases lay between the germline ends. This CDR3 has 13 residues. In germline, CDR1 is SGHTA, CDR2 FQGNSA. The CDR3 sequence: CASSLGWGSPLHF. Here the CDR3 DNA reads TGTGCCAGCAGCTTAGGATGGGGTTCACCCCTCCACTTT.

This clone is a singleton in its sample. J is TRBJ2-7 and V is TRBV4-3; TRBD2 is a possible D gene (5 bases). The CDR3 is 15 amino acids. Germline V gene data show CDR1 as LGHNA and CDR2 as YSLEER. Trimming cost V 3 bases and J 0 bases, with 12 bases left between them. The CDR3 region is CASSQLTGDSYEQYF. In DNA form, the CDR3 reads TGCGCCAGCAGCCAGCTGACCGGGGACTCCTACGAGCAGTACTTC.

This clone appeared once. The chain recombines TRBV19 with TRBJ2-2; 10 bases agree with TRBD2. Per the germline V gene, CDR1 is LNHDA and CDR2 is SQIVND (reference sequence). After removal of 5 bases from V and 5 bases from J, the junction contained 5 bases not matched to a gene. The CDR3 consists of 15 residues. The CDR3 coding sequence is TGTGCCAGTAGTCCGCTAGCGGGGGTTACCGGGGAGCTGTTTTTT. The encoded protein is CASSPLAGVTGELFF. The full variable domain, in which reference TRBV19 and TRBJ2-2 provide the parts outside the CDR3, is DGGITQSPKYLFRKEGQNVTLSCEQNLNHDAMYWYRQDPGQGLRLIYYSQIVNDFQKGDIAEGYSVSREKKESFPLTVTSAQKNPTAFYLCASSPLAGVTGELFFGEGSRLTVL.

This chain joins TRBV27 and TRBJ1-5; D is perhaps TRBD1 (6 bases). The CDR3 totals 15 residues. Germline V gene lookup returns CDR1 MNHEY and CDR2 SMNVEV (reference sequence). The V end was cut by 0 bases, the J end by 6 bases, with 12 bases between. CDR3: CASSLSATGSQPQHF. In nucleotides, the CDR3 is TGTGCCAGCAGTTTATCAGCCACAGGGAGTCAGCCCCAGCATTTT.

The table lists this clone with a count of one. CDR3 protein: CASSLHRGQVDTEAFF. The CDR3 region has the DNA TGTGCCAGCAGCTTACACAGGGGGCAGGTTGACACTGAAGCTTTCTTT. The genes are TRBV7-9 and TRBJ1-1; TRBD1 aligns across 9 bases. The CDR3 length is 16 residues. The germline V gene has CDR1 SEHNR and CDR2 FQNEAQ (reference sequence). The junction had 7 bases not matched to a gene; V was cut back by 2 bases and J by 3 bases.

The chain couples TRBV6-6 to TRBJ1-2, with D unclear. Germline V lookup: CDR1 MNHNY, CDR2 SVGAGI (reference sequence). The CDR3 runs to 13 residues. The V gene lost 4 bases and the J gene lost 7 bases, with 13 bases spanning the gap. The DNA of the CDR3 is TGTGCCAGCAGTTCCCCGGGGATGACTGGCTACACCTTC. This codes for CASSSPGMTGYTF.

The J gene is TRBJ1-3, the V gene TRBV10-1; D unclear. The germline V gene has CDR1 WNHNN and CDR2 SYGVQD (reference sequence). CDR3 length: 12 amino acids. V was trimmed by 8 bases and J by 0 bases, leaving 5 bases between them. CDR3 in amino acids: CASAGSGNTIYF. The CDR3 DNA reads as TGCGCCAGCGCTGGCTCTGGAAACACCATATATTTT.

This rearrangement joins TRBV27 to TRBJ2-1; possible D gene TRBD2, 6 bases. There are 14 residues in the CDR3. With 0 bases removed from V and 6 bases from J, the gap between germline ends came to 9 bases. Germline V CDR1 and CDR2: MNHEY, SMNVEV (reference sequence). The CDR3 nucleotides read TGTGCCAGCAGTTTATCGGACGGGGGCAATGAGCAGTTCTTC. The encoded protein is CASSLSDGGNEQFF.

The V gene is TRBV2, the J gene TRBJ1-1; D ambiguous. CDR3 size: 14 residues. The V and J ends lost 3 bases and 4 bases respectively, with 12 bases between them. CDR1 and CDR2 (germline): SNHLY, FYNNEI. This chain's CDR3 is CASSEKMGATEAFF. The CDR3 DNA is TGTGCCAGCAGTGAGAAGATGGGTGCCACTGAAGCTTTCTTT.

The chain employs TRBV19 and TRBJ2-1; no clear D gene. The CDR3 is made up of 17 amino acids. With 4 bases removed from V and 1 base from J, the gap between germline ends came to 17 bases. The germline V gene encodes CDR1 LNHDA and CDR2 SQIVND (reference sequence). The CDR3 DNA sequence: TGTGCCAGTAGTACCTTTCTATCGACCCTTTCCTACAATGAGCAGTTCTTC. It translates to CASSTFLSTLSYNEQFF.

This clone occurred many times. This sequence joins TRBV6-1 and TRBJ2-7, with D perhaps TRBD1 (5 bases). V lost 4 bases to trimming and J lost 0 bases, with 10 bases between them. Per germline, CDR1 MNHNS and CDR2 SASEGT. CDR3 length equals 14 residues. The CDR3: CASSVGRGSYEQYV. The CDR3 DNA reads TGTGCCAGCAGTGTGGGAAGGGGCTCCTACGAGCAGTACGTC.

The chain links TRBV2 to TRBJ1-5; unclear D gene. CDR3 length equals 14 residues. Germline assignment: CDR1 SNHLY and CDR2 FYNNEI. V was cut by 5 bases and J by 4 bases, with 12 bases left in between. In DNA form, the CDR3 reads TGTGCCAGCAGTCCCGACTCACAGAATCAGCCCCAGCATTTT. Residues: CASSPDSQNQPQHF.

This clone was counted between two and nine times. CDR3 region: CASSGKLTSGGPQETQYF. The CDR3 bases are TGCGCCAGCAGCGGAAAGTTGACTAGCGGGGGGCCTCAAGAGACCCAGTACTTC. The chain uses TRBV10-2 and TRBJ2-5; 13 bases map to TRBD2. V was clipped by 6 bases and J by 2 bases; unmatched bases: 12. This CDR3 has 18 amino acids. Germline assignment: CDR1 WSHSY and CDR2 SAAADI.

In its sample, this clone was seen once. The rearrangement joins TRBV6-5 to TRBJ2-7; 10 bases align to TRBD1. J lost 2 bases, V lost 4 bases, and 8 bases had no gene match. CDR1 and CDR2 (germline): MNHEY, SVGAGI. This CDR3 is built from 16 residues. CDR3 nucleotide sequence: TGTGCCAGCAGTTTACACTCGGGACAGGGGACCTACGAGCAGTACTTC. Its protein is CASSLHSGQGTYEQYF.